The 30 T cell receptor beta chains given below trace back to one sample, sequenced in a study of spatial heterogeneity in lung cancer. The antigens these receptors bind are not known. TCRdb redid the calling of the 5' RACE reads with MiXCR, one entry per CDR3 protein. The sample includes about 3,000 distinct CDR3 sequences, 17% of them seen just once. General study results and limits: Tumors with more nonsynonymous mutations had more expanded intratumoral alpha and beta TCRs.

Time point of the sample: sample taken at primary tumor resection. The material sequenced was lung tumor tissue, taken at surgery. Receptor source: a male donor with early-stage non-small cell lung cancer.

The chain joins TRBV27 to TRBJ2-5; 10 bases fit TRBD2. With V trimmed by 3 bases and J by 0 bases, 1 base remained unmatched. The CDR3 is made up of 15 amino acids. From germline, CDR1 is MNHEY and CDR2 SMNVEV (reference sequence). CDR3 region: CASSFSGGDQETQYF. Written as DNA, the CDR3 is TGTGCCAGCAGTTTCAGCGGGGGGGACCAAGAGACCCAGTACTTC.

The CDR3 DNA is TGTGCCAGCACCGTATCCTATGGTGTGGCTGAAGCTTTCTTT. This translates into CASTVSYGVAEAFF. The V and J genes are TRBV12-3 or TRBV12-4 and TRBJ1-1; D ambiguous. This CDR3 has 14 amino acids. With 7 bases removed from V and 6 bases from J, the gap between germline ends came to 18 bases.

This clonotype ranks as medium-sized. The chain carries TRBV5-4 and TRBJ2-5; D might be TRBD1 (6 bases). Trimming shortened V by 4 bases and J by 0 bases, and 13 bases separated the two germline ends. CDR1 SGHNT and CDR2 YYREEE come from the germline V gene (reference sequence). The CDR3 consists of 15 residues. The CDR3 coding sequence is TGTGCCAGCAGCACCAAGGACAGCTACCAAGAGACCCAGTACTTC. Its protein product is CASSTKDSYQETQYF.

V usage is TRBV3-1 and J usage is TRBJ2-5; weak D call: TRBD1 (7 bases). The germline CDR1 and CDR2 sequences are LGHDT and YNNKEL (reference sequence). V was pared by 4 bases and J by 4 bases, with 13 bases between. This CDR3 spans 14 amino acids. The CDR3 reads CASSPRQGGETQYF. The CDR3 nucleotides are TGTGCCAGCAGCCCTCGACAGGGAGGAGAGACCCAGTACTTC.

The chain recombines TRBV4-3 with TRBJ2-7, with D tentatively TRBD2 (7 bases). Germline assignment: CDR1 LGHNA and CDR2 YSLEER. V was clipped by 0 bases and J by 3 bases, with 12 bases between them. The CDR3 contains 15 residues. The CDR3 coding sequence is TGCGCCAGCAGCCAAGACTTAAGGGGGGGCTACGAGCAGTACTTC. The encoded protein is CASSQDLRGGYEQYF.

The CDR3 reads CASSWTSGTGELFF. The CDR3 DNA reads TGTGCCAGCAGTTGGACATCGGGAACGGGGGAGCTGTTTTTT. The chain recombines TRBV6-5 with TRBJ2-2; D assignment may be TRBD1 or TRBD2 (5 bases each). The CDR3 covers 14 residues. V was pared by 4 bases and J by 8 bases, with 14 bases between. CDR1 is MNHEY and CDR2 is SVGAGI in the germline V gene.

By its share, this clonotype is medium-sized. V is TRBV28 and J is TRBJ2-7; unclear D gene. CDR1 MDHEN and CDR2 SYDVKM come from the germline V gene. V gave up 6 bases and J gave up 4 bases, with 10 bases separating them. The CDR3 spans 12 residues. The CDR3 protein is CASSHPQYEQYF. Written as DNA, the CDR3 is TGTGCCAGCAGCCACCCGCAGTACGAGCAGTACTTC.

This clonotype was counted many times. The gene calls are TRBV29-1 and TRBJ2-5; possible D gene TRBD2, 5 bases. CDR3 length equals 17 residues. Germline V gene data show CDR1 as SQVTM and CDR2 as ANQGSEA. V lost 0 bases and J lost 4, with 21 bases in between. The chain's CDR3 is CSVEDPFQDGERETQYF. In DNA, the CDR3 is TGCAGCGTTGAAGACCCGTTCCAGGACGGGGAGAGAGAGACCCAGTACTTC.

This clonotype is categorized as medium-sized. This rearrangement joins TRBV7-2 to TRBJ1-2, with D possibly matching TRBD1 (5 bases). Trimming removed 5 bases from V and 7 bases from J, with 20 bases in between. CDR1 is SGHTA and CDR2 is FQGNSA in the germline V gene. The CDR3 is 15 amino acids. This CDR3 is CASSPPSGPGSGYTF. CDR3 coding DNA: TGTGCCAGCAGCCCCCCGTCAGGGCCGGGAAGTGGCTACACCTTC.

Judged by abundance, this clonotype is large (0.1 to 1%). The rearrangement joins TRBV7-6 to TRBJ2-5; D is ambiguous. This CDR3 region has 13 residues. V shed 5 bases and J shed 4 bases, with 11 bases lying between them. CDR1 is SGHVS, CDR2 FNYEAQ, per germline. Here the CDR3 reads CASSRVLGETQYF. CDR3 coding DNA: TGTGCCAGCAGCCGCGTCTTGGGAGAGACCCAGTACTTC.

This clonotype was counted once. The rearrangement uses TRBV5-1 and TRBJ2-5; 11 nucleotides align to TRBD1. Germline V gene data show CDR1 as SGHRS and CDR2 as YFSETQ. The CDR3 contains 16 residues. The junction had 6 bases not matched to a gene; V was cut back by 4 bases and J by 1 base. CDR3 DNA sequence: TGCGCCAGCAGCCCGCGGGACAGGGGGAGCCAAGAGACCCAGTACTTC. Protein: CASSPRDRGSQETQYF.

The chain couples TRBV28 to TRBJ2-1; no clear D gene. This CDR3 has 12 residues. Looked up from germline, CDR1 is MDHEN and CDR2 is SYDVKM. V was pared by 2 bases and J by 9 bases, with 8 bases between. The CDR3 is CASSLGLIEQFF. CDR3 in DNA: TGTGCCAGCAGTTTAGGATTAATTGAGCAGTTCTTC.

This clonotype is categorized as medium-sized. The chain couples TRBV12-3 or TRBV12-4 to TRBJ2-1; weak D call: TRBD2 (6 bases). V was cut by 8 bases and J by 0 bases, with 14 bases left in between. The CDR3 spans 15 residues. The CDR3 region has the DNA TGTGCCAGCCAAGAAGCGGGCCTCTCCTACAATGAGCAGTTCTTC. This gives the protein CASQEAGLSYNEQFF.

Within the sample, this clonotype is medium-sized. This chain uses TRBV29-1 with TRBJ1-4; 9 positions agree with TRBD1. Germline V lookup: CDR1 SQVTM, CDR2 ANQGSEA. The CDR3 covers 13 residues. J gave up 8 bases and V 6 bases, and 7 bases lay outside the gene matches. This chain's CDR3 is CSVRTGGSEKLFF. The CDR3 region has the DNA TGCAGCGTCCGCACAGGGGGCAGCGAAAAACTGTTTTTT.

Within the sample, this clonotype is medium-sized. V is TRBV20-1 and J is TRBJ2-7; 10 nucleotides agree with TRBD2. The V gene's germline CDR1 is DFQATT and CDR2 SNEGSKA (reference sequence). This CDR3 has 13 amino acids. J gave up 4 bases and V 5 bases, and 5 bases lay outside the gene matches. The CDR3 loop reads CSAPSGGHYEQYF. CDR3 nucleotide sequence: TGCAGTGCTCCTAGCGGGGGTCATTACGAGCAGTACTTC.

There are a few counts of this clonotype. V gene TRBV7-2 combines with J gene TRBJ1-2; D gene unclear. V was cut by 4 bases and J by 8 bases, with 14 bases left in between. CDR3 size: 13 residues. CDR1 and CDR2 from the germline V gene are SGHTA and FQGNSA. CDR3 bases: TGTGCCAGCAGCTGGGAGGTGGCAGAAGGCTACACCTTC. It is translated as CASSWEVAEGYTF. Using reference TRBV7-2 and TRBJ1-2 for the parts outside the CDR3, the full variable domain is GAGVSQSPSNKVTEKGKDVELRCDPISGHTALYWYRQSLGQGLEFLIYFQGNSAPDKSGLPSDRFSAERTGGSVSTLTIQRTQQEDSAVYLCASSWEVAEGYTFGSGTRLTVV.

This chain uses TRBV4-1 with TRBJ2-5; TRBD1 might be the D (6 bases). The CDR3 runs to 16 residues. The germline V gene encodes CDR1 MGHRA and CDR2 YSYEKL. V was shortened by 0 bases and J by 1 base, with 12 bases between the two germline ends. This chain's CDR3 is CASSQEHRTAQETQYF. The CDR3 nucleotides are TGCGCCAGCAGCCAAGAACACCGGACAGCCCAAGAGACCCAGTACTTC.

V and J are TRBV12-3 or TRBV12-4 and TRBJ1-1; no clear D gene. V gave up 5 bases and J gave up 5 bases, with 18 bases separating them. The CDR3 covers 15 residues. The DNA for the CDR3 is TGTGCCAGCAGTCCAACTCCTCTGTTAAATACTGAAGCTTTCTTT. Translation: CASSPTPLLNTEAFF.

The chain recombines TRBV4-2 with TRBJ2-3; TRBD1 or TRBD2 may be the D gene (6 bases each). With 4 bases removed from V and 3 bases from J, the gap between germline ends came to 23 bases. This CDR3 spans 18 amino acids. Germline V CDR1 and CDR2: LGHNA, YNFKEQ. CDR3 sequence reads: CASSLLMGATGVTDTQYF. The CDR3 DNA reads TGTGCCAGCAGCCTTCTCATGGGGGCAACGGGGGTTACAGATACGCAGTATTTT.

In its sample, this clonotype ranks as medium-sized (0.01 to 0.1%). V is TRBV20-1 and J is TRBJ1-5; D is uncertain. The CDR3 is 15 amino acids. Germline assignment: CDR1 DFQATT and CDR2 SNEGSKA (reference sequence). V was cut by 0 bases and J by 5 bases, with 14 bases left in between. CDR3 coding DNA: TGCAGTGCTAGAGATCCAGGCGGTTATTATCAGCCCCAGCATTTT. It specifies CSARDPGGYYQPQHF.

The chain uses TRBV3-1 and TRBJ2-7; TRBD1 matches at 8 bases. This CDR3 has 14 amino acids. V lost 1 base and J lost 6; bases outside the gene matches: 5. Per germline, CDR1 LGHDT and CDR2 YNNKEL (reference sequence). In nucleotides, the CDR3 is TGTGCCAGCAGCCAAGTCAGGACAGGGAGCGAGCAGTACTTC. As protein: CASSQVRTGSEQYF.

This clonotype was observed a handful of times. The gene calls are TRBV29-1 and TRBJ2-1; 8 bases align to TRBD1. V lost 7 bases to trimming and J lost 9 bases; unmatched junction nucleotides: 8. This CDR3 contains 12 residues. Germline V gene sequence: CDR1 SQVTM, CDR2 ANQGSEA. CDR3 DNA: TGCAGCGCTGGACAGGGATGGGGTGAGCAGTTCTTC. Translating gives CSAGQGWGEQFF.

In its sample, this clonotype is medium-sized. The chain couples TRBV3-1 to TRBJ1-4; D is ambiguous. The CDR3 is 14 residues long. Germline CDR1 LGHDT, CDR2 YNNKEL (reference sequence). V lost 3 bases and J lost 8, with 13 bases in between. CDR3: CASSQGNVGEKLFF. The CDR3 DNA sequence: TGTGCCAGCAGCCAGGGCAACGTAGGGGAAAAACTGTTTTTT.

The chain uses TRBV29-1 and TRBJ1-2, with no clear D. V lost 0 bases and J lost 4, with 3 bases in between. Germline V gene sequence: CDR1 SQVTM, CDR2 ANQGSEA. This CDR3 has 11 residues. The CDR3 nucleotides read TGCAGCGTTGAAGATGGCTATGGCTACACCTTC. Protein sequence: CSVEDGYGYTF.

In regard to this clonotype: Relative to the germline gene, one junction end is altered; a read error may explain this. The chain carries TRBV9 and TRBJ2-5; D gene ambiguous. Germline V lookup: CDR1 SGDLS, CDR2 YYNGEE. This CDR3 has 14 residues. The CDR3 nucleotides are TGTGCCAGCAGCGTAGGCAGCAGCCAAGAGACCCAATACTTC. As protein: CASSVGSSQETQYF.

By its share, this clonotype is medium-sized. V usage is TRBV7-2 and J usage is TRBJ2-3, with 9 bases fitting TRBD2. Trimming at V came to 4 bases and at J to 10 bases, leaving 6 bases not matched to a gene. The CDR3 is 13 amino acids. CDR1 and CDR2 (germline): SGHTA, FQGNSA. CDR3 coding DNA: TGTGCCAGCAGCTCTTGGACTAGCGTCCCGCAGTATTTT. Encoded protein: CASSSWTSVPQYF.

This clonotype was seen a handful of times. CDR3 nucleotides: TGTGCCAGCAGCTTAGCCGGGACAGGTTCCTATGGCTACACCTTC. Amino acid sequence: CASSLAGTGSYGYTF. The chain links TRBV11-2 to TRBJ1-2, with 8 bases lining up with TRBD1. The germline CDR1 and CDR2 sequences are SGHAT and FQNNGV. J was trimmed by 4 bases and V by 1 base; bases with no gene match: 5. The CDR3 is made up of 15 amino acids.

There are many counts of this clonotype. The chain joins TRBV12-3 or TRBV12-4 to TRBJ2-3; TRBD1 aligns across 8 bases. The trim removed 2 bases at V and 1 base at J, leaving 2 bases unmatched. The CDR3 loop spans 15 amino acids. DNA for the CDR3: TGTGCCAGCAGTTTAACGGGACAGGGCACAGATACGCAGTATTTT. This encodes CASSLTGQGTDTQYF.

In its sample, this clonotype is medium-sized. The rearrangement uses TRBV7-2 and TRBJ2-3; 8 nucleotides align to TRBD2. The CDR3 spans 14 residues. V dropped 8 bases and J dropped 5; count of bases not matched to a gene: 9. CDR1 and CDR2 from the germline V gene are SGHTA and FQGNSA. CDR3 in DNA: TGTGCCAGCGGGGCCGGGAGGGCCGTAGATACGCAGTATTTT. This gives the protein CASGAGRAVDTQYF.

This clonotype is labeled medium-sized (0.01 to 0.1%). The chain employs TRBV7-2 and TRBJ2-7; 10 bases match TRBD1. J was trimmed by 0 bases and V by 6 bases; bases with no gene match: 5. CDR1 is SGHTA, CDR2 FQGNSA, per germline. The CDR3 is 15 amino acids. The CDR3 nucleotides read TGTGCCAGCAGACGGACAGGGGGGAGCTCCTACGAGCAGTACTTC. Translated, it gives CASRRTGGSSYEQYF.